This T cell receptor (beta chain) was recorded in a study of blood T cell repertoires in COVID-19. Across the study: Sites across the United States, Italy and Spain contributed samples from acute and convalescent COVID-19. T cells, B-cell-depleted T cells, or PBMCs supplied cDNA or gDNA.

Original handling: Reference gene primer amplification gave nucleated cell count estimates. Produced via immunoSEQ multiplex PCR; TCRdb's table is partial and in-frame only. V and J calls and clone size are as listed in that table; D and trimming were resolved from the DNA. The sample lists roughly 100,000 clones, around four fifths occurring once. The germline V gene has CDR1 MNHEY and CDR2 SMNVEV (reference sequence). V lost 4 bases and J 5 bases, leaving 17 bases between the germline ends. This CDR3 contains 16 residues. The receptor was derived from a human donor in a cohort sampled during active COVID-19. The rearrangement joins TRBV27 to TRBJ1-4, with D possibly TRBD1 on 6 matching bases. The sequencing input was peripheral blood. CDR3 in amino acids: CASSYRAWGGNEKLFF. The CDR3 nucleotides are TGTGCCAGCAGTTATAGGGCATGGGGGGGCAATGAAAAACTGTTTTTT.